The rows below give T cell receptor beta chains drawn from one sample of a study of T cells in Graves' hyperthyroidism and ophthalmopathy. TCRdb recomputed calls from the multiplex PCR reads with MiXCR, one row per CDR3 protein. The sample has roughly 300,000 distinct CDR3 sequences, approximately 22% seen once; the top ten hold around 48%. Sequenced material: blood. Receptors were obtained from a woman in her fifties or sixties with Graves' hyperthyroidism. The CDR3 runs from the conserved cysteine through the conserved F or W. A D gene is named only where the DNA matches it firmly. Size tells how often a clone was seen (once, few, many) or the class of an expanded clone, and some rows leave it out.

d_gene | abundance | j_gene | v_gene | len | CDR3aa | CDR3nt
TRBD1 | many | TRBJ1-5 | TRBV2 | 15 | CASSEGTGGSQPQHF | TGTGCCAGCAGTGAGGGGACAGGTGGAAGTCAGCCCCAGCATTTT
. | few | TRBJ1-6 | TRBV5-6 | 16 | CASSELRVGNNSPLHF | TGTGCCAGCAGTGAACTCAGGGTGGGGAATAATTCACCCCTCCACTTT
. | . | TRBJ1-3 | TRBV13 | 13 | CASSLHSGNTIYF | TGTGCCAGCAGCTTACACTCTGGAAACACCATATATTTT
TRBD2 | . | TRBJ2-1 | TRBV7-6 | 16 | CASSLVWGGGYNEQFF | TGTGCCAGCAGCTTAGTATGGGGGGGGGGCTACAATGAGCAGTTCTTC
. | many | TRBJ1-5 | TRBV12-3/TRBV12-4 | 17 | CASSLALQGVGNQPQHF | TGTGCCAGCAGTTTAGCGCTTCAAGGGGTGGGCAATCAGCCCCAGCATTTT
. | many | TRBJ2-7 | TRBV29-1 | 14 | CSVDQGQSSYEQYF | TGCAGCGTTGATCAGGGGCAATCTTCCTACGAGCAGTACTTC
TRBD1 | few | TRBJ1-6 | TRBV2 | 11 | CASSELQGINF | TGTGCCAGCAGTGAACTACAGGGGATTAACTTT
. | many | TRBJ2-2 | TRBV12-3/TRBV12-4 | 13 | CASSLRQNGELFF | TGTGCCAGCAGTCTGCGACAGAACGGGGAGCTGTTTTTT
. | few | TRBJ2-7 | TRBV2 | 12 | CASKWGTYEQYF | TGTGCCAGCAAATGGGGGACCTACGAGCAGTACTTC
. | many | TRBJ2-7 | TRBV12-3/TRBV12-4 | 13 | CASSFGSAYEQYF | TGTGCCAGCAGTTTTGGTTCGGCCTACGAGCAGTACTTC
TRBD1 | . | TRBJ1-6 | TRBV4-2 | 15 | CASSQARQGNSPLHF | TGTGCCAGCAGCCAAGCAAGACAGGGGAATTCACCCCTCCACTTT
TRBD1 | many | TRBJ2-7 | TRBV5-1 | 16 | CASSSNLGQGIYEQYF | TGCGCCAGCAGCTCAAACCTGGGACAGGGAATCTACGAGCAGTACTTC
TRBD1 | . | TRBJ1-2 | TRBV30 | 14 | CAWIMDRPNYGYTF | TGTGCCTGGATAATGGACAGGCCCAACTATGGCTACACCTTC
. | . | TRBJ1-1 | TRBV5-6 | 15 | CASSKRTGWNTEAFF | TGTGCCAGCAGCAAACGGACGGGGTGGAACACTGAAGCTTTCTTT
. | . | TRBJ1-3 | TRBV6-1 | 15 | CASTPDTSAGNTIYF | TGTGCCAGCACCCCAGACACCAGCGCTGGAAACACCATATATTTT
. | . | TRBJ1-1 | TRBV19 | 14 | CASSTSDSGTEAFF | TGTGCCAGTAGTACCTCGGACAGCGGCACTGAAGCTTTCTTT
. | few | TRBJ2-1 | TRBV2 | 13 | CASRETRSFEQFF | TGTGCCAGCAGAGAAACTAGGAGCTTTGAGCAGTTCTTC
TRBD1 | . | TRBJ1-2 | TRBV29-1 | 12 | CSVETGIGGYTF | TGCAGCGTTGAGACAGGGATAGGTGGCTACACCTTC
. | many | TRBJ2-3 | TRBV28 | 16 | CASSLMGQGRTDTQYF | TGTGCCAGCAGTTTGATGGGCCAGGGGCGCACAGATACGCAGTATTTT
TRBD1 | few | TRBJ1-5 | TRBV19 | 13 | CASGDRERRPQHF | TGTGCCAGTGGGGACAGGGAGAGACGACCCCAGCATTTT
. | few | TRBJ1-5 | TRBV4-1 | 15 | CASSPTEHSNQPQHF | TGCGCCAGCAGCCCTACAGAACATAGCAATCAGCCCCAGCATTTT
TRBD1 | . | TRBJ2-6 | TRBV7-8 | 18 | CASSWSLGDRVGANVLTF | TGTGCCAGCAGCTGGTCCCTAGGGGACAGGGTCGGGGCCAACGTCCTGACTTTC
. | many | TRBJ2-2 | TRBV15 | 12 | CATSPRSGELFF | TGTGCCACCAGCCCACGGAGCGGGGAGCTGTTTTTT
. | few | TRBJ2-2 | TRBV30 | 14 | CAWSVNGNTGELFF | TGTGCCTGGAGTGTAAACGGGAACACCGGGGAGCTGTTTTTT
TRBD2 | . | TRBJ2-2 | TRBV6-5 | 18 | CASSYRVPSGSFTGELFF | TGTGCCAGCAGTTACCGGGTTCCTAGCGGGAGTTTTACCGGGGAGCTGTTTTTT
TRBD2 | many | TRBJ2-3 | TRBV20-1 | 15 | CSARDSGRSTDTQYF | TGCAGTGCTAGGGATAGCGGGAGAAGCACAGATACGCAGTATTTT
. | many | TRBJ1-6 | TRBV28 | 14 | CASSLFGGASPLHF | TGTGCCAGCAGTTTATTTGGGGGAGCTTCACCCCTCCACTTT
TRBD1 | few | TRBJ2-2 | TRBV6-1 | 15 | CASRSGTADTGELFF | TGTGCCAGCAGATCCGGGACAGCTGACACCGGGGAGCTGTTTTTT
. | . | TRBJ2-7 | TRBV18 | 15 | CASSPGAESAYEQYF | TGTGCCAGCTCACCAGGTGCGGAGTCAGCCTACGAGCAGTACTTC
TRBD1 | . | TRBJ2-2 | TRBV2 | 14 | CASTGQGQTGELFF | TGTGCCAGCACCGGACAGGGTCAAACCGGGGAGCTGTTTTTT
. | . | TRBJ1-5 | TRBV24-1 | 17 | CATSDHRGRGGNQPQHF | TGTGCCACCAGTGACCACCGGGGCAGAGGGGGGAATCAGCCCCAGCATTTT
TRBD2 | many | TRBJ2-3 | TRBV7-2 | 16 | CASSLGQRGAPHTQYF | TGTGCCAGCAGCTTAGGACAGCGGGGGGCCCCACATACGCAGTATTTT